These T cell receptor beta chains were read from a single sample in a study of OX40 agonist ivuxolimab in advanced cancers. Measured with immunoSEQ multiplex PCR; TCRdb has only the in-frame clones, and not every one. The sample records around 35,000 clones, roughly 80% being singletons. The sample was CD4+ or CD8+ T cells sorted from blood, taken in a trial of the OX40 agonist ivuxolimab. The receptor source for this set is an adult with an advanced solid tumor such as melanoma, head and neck, liver or kidney cancer. Both conserved end residues are trimmed from each CDR3.

TRBJ2-7,TRBV13,ASSPRTGFSHEQY
TRBJ2-1,TRBV28,ASIASAYNEQF
TRBJ1-3,TRBV9,ASSDRDTSGNTIY
TRBJ1-2,TRBV6-1,ASSEALTGPHT
TRBJ2-6,TRBV28,ASSSYPNSGANVLT
TRBJ2-3,TRBV11-2,ASSRTSGTSGFSTDTQY
TRBJ1-1,TRBV6-5,ASSTARARTEAF
TRBJ1-5,TRBV6-1,ASSYGGPQH
TRBJ2-2,TRBV15,ATSRDFTSGSAGELF
TRBJ2-1,TRBV7-3,ASSLTTSGGNEQF
TRBJ2-1,TRBV2,AGMDRAYNEQF
TRBJ1-2,TRBV7-9,ASSLTGKETYGYT
TRBJ1-1,TRBV6-5,ASSTAVSGAF
TRBJ1-1,TRBV7-9,ASRTRGDNENTEAF
TRBJ1-2,TRBV5-5,ASTPVLGRGHGYT
TRBJ2-1,TRBV6-1,ASSEAQGPGFNEQF
TRBJ1-1,TRBV7-2,ASSFTPSNTEAF
TRBJ1-1,TRBV6-5,ASSSNPGQGAF
TRBJ1-3,TRBV11-2,ASSLGAYSGNTIY
TRBJ2-7,TRBV6-5,ASSYGPTYEQY
TRBJ2-7,TRBV7-2,ASSLTTGGWKQY
TRBJ1-4,TRBV28,ASSTTGGNEKLF
TRBJ1-4,TRBV5-1,ASSLGPGGGNNEKLF